Presented here are 32 T cell receptor beta chains from one specimen sequenced in a study of shared clonotypes between healthy human individuals. Naive CD8 cells lacked CD45RO and underwent positive selection for CCR7, leaving out terminally differentiated effector memory CD45RA+ cells. TCRdb's table, derived via immunoSEQ multiplex PCR, lists solely in-frame clones and lacks some. Of millions of clones in the sample, about 95% were seen once. Sequences were obtained from naive CD8+ T cells sorted from blood. The receptors shown here come from a man aged 18 to 30 in good health.

This sequence joins TRBV27 and TRBJ2-1, with TRBD2 matching over 8 bases. V shed 6 bases, J shed 4 bases, and the junction held 17 bases outside the gene matches. Germline CDR1 MNHEY, CDR2 SMNVEV (reference sequence). This CDR3 has 18 residues. The DNA for the CDR3 is TGTGCCAGCAGCCATAGAGAAGCGGGGACTAGTCTGTACAATGAGCAGTTCTTC. This sequence encodes CASSHREAGTSLYNEQFF.

The chain employs TRBV5-6 and TRBJ2-1, with D maybe TRBD1 (6 bases). The ends were cut back, 4 bases at V and 7 bases at J, with 9 bases in the middle. Germline V CDR1 and CDR2: SGHDT, YYEEEE. The CDR3 runs 12 residues. The CDR3 nucleotides are TGTGCCAGCAGCATACAGGGAAATGAGCAGTTCTTC. Its protein is CASSIQGNEQFF.

Worth noting for this clone: The same CDR3 also results from other DNA sequences found in this sample. The chain links TRBV5-1 to TRBJ2-7; maybe TRBD2 (6 bases). The CDR3 is 14 amino acids. Per germline, CDR1 SGHRS and CDR2 YFSETQ. The V end was cut by 0 bases, the J end by 3 bases, with 10 bases between. Here the CDR3 reads CASSLGGISYEQYF. The CDR3 nucleotides are TGCGCCAGCAGCTTGGGCGGGATAAGCTACGAGCAGTACTTC.

This chain connects TRBV6-5 to TRBJ1-1; unclear D gene. V was pared by 2 bases and J by 4 bases, with 11 bases between. Germline V gene lookup returns CDR1 MNHEY and CDR2 SVGAGI. This CDR3 is built from 14 residues. CDR3 coding DNA: TGTGCCAGCAGTTACGGCCAAATGGTCACTGAAGCTTTCTTT. Protein sequence: CASSYGQMVTEAFF.

The chain links TRBV6-5 to TRBJ1-1; no clear D gene. Trimming took off 2 bases at V and 1 base at J, with 11 bases between the two ends. The germline V gene has CDR1 MNHEY and CDR2 SVGAGI. The CDR3 contains 15 residues. CDR3 sequence reads: CASSYLGERNTEAFF. The CDR3 nucleotides read TGTGCCAGCAGTTACCTTGGGGAGAGGAACACTGAAGCTTTCTTT.

CDR3 sequence (DNA): TGTGCCAGCAGTTTACGGGGGTCCGCGGGGCAGTACTTC. Protein product: CASSLRGSAGQYF. The chain recombines TRBV28 with TRBJ2-7; D is perhaps TRBD2 (6 bases). The V end was cut by 2 bases, the J end by 9 bases, with 14 bases between. This CDR3 comprises 13 residues. Germline V CDR1 and CDR2: MDHEN, SYDVKM.

V and J are TRBV30 and TRBJ2-1; TRBD2 agrees at 8 bases. J was trimmed by 3 bases and V by 0 bases; bases with no gene match: 13. The germline CDR1 and CDR2 sequences are GTSNPN and SVGIG (reference sequence). CDR3 length: 18 residues. The CDR3 protein is CAWSVFAGGPFIYNEQFF. The DNA for the CDR3 is TGTGCCTGGAGTGTTTTCGCGGGAGGCCCCTTTATCTACAATGAGCAGTTCTTC.

This sequence joins TRBV30 and TRBJ1-1, with D unresolved. This CDR3 has 12 amino acids. The germline gives CDR1 GTSNPN, CDR2 SVGIG (reference sequence). The ends were cut back, 1 base at V and 6 bases at J, with 9 bases in the middle. The CDR3 coding sequence is TGTGCCTGGAGTGGGGATAGCCCTGAAGCTTTCTTT. This gives the protein CAWSGDSPEAFF.

The chain couples TRBV6-1 to TRBJ2-7, with TRBD2 matching over 8 bases. Germline trimming cut 1 base from V and 2 bases from J; bases unmatched to any gene: 1. CDR3 length: 14 amino acids. Germline V gene data show CDR1 as MNHNS and CDR2 as SASEGT. CDR3 sequence: CASSEGGLAYEQYF. The CDR3 nucleotides read TGTGCCAGCAGTGAAGGGGGACTAGCCTACGAGCAGTACTTC.

The chain links TRBV15 to TRBJ2-5; D call uncertain. The CDR3 has 16 amino acids. Trimming removed 0 bases from V and 1 base from J, with 12 bases in between. Germline CDR1 and CDR2: LNHNV and YYDKDF (reference sequence). The CDR3, as DNA: TGTGCCACCAGCAGAGATTTTTCGGGTATCCAAGAGACCCAGTACTTC. Translated: CATSRDFSGIQETQYF.

This clone was counted once. Within the sample, other DNA sequences also encode this same CDR3. The chain carries TRBV5-4 and TRBJ1-1, with TRBD1 identical over 9 bases. V was pared by 2 bases and J by 5 bases, with 4 bases of the junction left unmatched. Germline lookup yields CDR1 SGHNT and CDR2 YYREEE (reference sequence). This CDR3 comprises 14 residues. In DNA, the CDR3 is TGTGCCAGCAGCTTACAGGGGGCGGGGACTGAAGCTTTCTTT. Amino acid sequence: CASSLQGAGTEAFF.

The CDR3 sequence: CASSQVGDNEQFF. CDR3 DNA: TGTGCCAGCAGCCAAGTCGGGGACAATGAGCAGTTCTTC. The genes are TRBV14 and TRBJ2-1, with TRBD2 as a possible D gene (5 bases). Trimming stripped 1 base from V and 5 bases from J, with 6 bases between. Germline V gives CDR1 SGHDN, CDR2 FVKESK. CDR3 size: 13 residues.

The J gene is TRBJ2-2, the V gene TRBV4-3, with D possibly being TRBD2 (5 bases). The germline V gene has CDR1 LGHNA and CDR2 YSLEER. Trimming took 1 base from V and 5 from J, leaving 11 bases between them. CDR3 length equals 15 residues. This chain's CDR3 is CASSQGERGTGELFF. The CDR3 DNA is TGCGCCAGCAGCCAAGGGGAACGGGGAACCGGGGAGCTGTTTTTT.

J is TRBJ2-2 and V is TRBV4-3; 8 positions agree with TRBD2. With 2 bases clipped from V and 3 bases from J, the junction kept 5 bases outside the gene matches. CDR1 is LGHNA and CDR2 is YSLEER in the germline V gene. CDR3 length equals 16 residues. The CDR3: CASSQTSGKDTGELFF. The CDR3 DNA follows: TGCGCCAGCAGCCAAACTAGCGGAAAAGACACCGGGGAGCTGTTTTTT.

The chain employs TRBV27 and TRBJ1-6; 10 bases agree with TRBD1. Germline V gene lookup returns CDR1 MNHEY and CDR2 SMNVEV (reference sequence). CDR3 length: 14 residues. The junction had 6 bases not matched to a gene; V was cut back by 6 bases and J by 10 bases. CDR3 amino acids: CASSPGTGVSPLHF. The CDR3 bases are TGTGCCAGCAGCCCCGGGACAGGGGTATCACCCCTCCACTTT.

The gene calls are TRBV7-8 and TRBJ2-1; D not certain. The V gene lost 1 base and the J gene lost 0 bases, with 13 bases spanning the gap. The CDR3 covers 17 residues. CDR1 and CDR2 (germline): SGHVS, FQNEAQ. The CDR3 coding sequence is TGTGCCAGCAGCTTAGAGGGTAACCTTTTCTCCTACAATGAGCAGTTCTTC. It specifies CASSLEGNLFSYNEQFF.

This chain connects TRBV21-1 to TRBJ2-7. TRBV21-1 is reported as a pseudogene. The CDR3 covers 16 residues. The CDR3 DNA reads as TGTGCCAGCAGCAAGGGTGAAGGGAGGGGGCCCTACGAGCAGTACTTC. Residues: CASSKGEGRGPYEQYF.

V gene TRBV7-2 combines with J gene TRBJ2-3; D not certain. Germline CDR1 is SGHTA and CDR2 is FQGNSA. The CDR3 loop spans 13 amino acids. V lost 2 bases and J 2 bases, leaving 5 bases between the germline ends. CDR3 DNA: TGTGCCAGCAGCTTATTCCCCACAGATACGCAGTATTTT. This sequence encodes CASSLFPTDTQYF.

About this clone: In the same sample, other DNA sequences code for this CDR3. The J gene is TRBJ1-2, the V gene TRBV14; 11 nucleotides match TRBD1. CDR3 length: 14 amino acids. V dropped 4 bases and J dropped 4; count of bases not matched to a gene: 2. Germline lookup yields CDR1 SGHDN and CDR2 FVKESK. The DNA for the CDR3 is TGTGCCAGCAGCCCGGGACAGGGGGGCTATGGCTACACCTTC. Residues: CASSPGQGGYGYTF.

The chain joins TRBV9 to TRBJ1-3; the D gene is possibly TRBD1 (6 bases). This CDR3 is built from 16 residues. The ends were cut back, 4 bases at V and 0 bases at J, with 14 bases in the middle. Germline V gene lookup returns CDR1 SGDLS and CDR2 YYNGEE. This CDR3 is CASSSLGGNSGNTIYF. The CDR3 DNA reads as TGTGCCAGCAGCTCCTTAGGGGGGAACTCTGGAAACACCATATATTTT. The full variable domain, in which reference TRBV9 and TRBJ1-3 provide the parts outside the CDR3, is DSGVTQTPKHLITATGQRVTLRCSPRSGDLSVYWYQQSLDQGLQFLIQYYNGEERAKGNILERFSAQQFPDLHSELNLSSLELGDSALYFCASSSLGGNSGNTIYFGEGSWLTVV.

On this clone itself: Other DNA variants within this sample encode the same CDR3. This chain joins TRBV30 and TRBJ2-3; TRBD1 matches at 7 bases. The CDR3 contains 14 residues. CDR1 is GTSNPN, CDR2 SVGIG, per germline (reference sequence). Losses at the gene ends were 1 base for V and 1 base for J; bases not matched to a gene: 2. CDR3: CAWSEGAGTDTQYF. In DNA, the CDR3 is TGTGCCTGGAGTGAGGGGGCCGGCACAGATACGCAGTATTTT.

The V call is TRBV7-9, the J call TRBJ2-7; TRBD2 matches 7 bases. V lost 6 bases, J lost 6 bases, and 8 bases stayed unmatched. The CDR3 consists of 13 residues. CDR1 is SEHNR and CDR2 is FQNEAQ in the germline V gene (reference sequence). The CDR3 sequence: CASRSASGTEQYF. For the CDR3, the DNA is TGTGCCAGCAGGTCAGCGAGCGGGACCGAGCAGTACTTC.

This clone was seen once. This chain joins TRBV10-1 and TRBJ2-7; 11 nucleotides line up with TRBD2. Germline V gene lookup returns CDR1 WNHNN and CDR2 SYGVQD (reference sequence). V lost 3 bases to trimming and J lost 5 bases; unmatched junction nucleotides: 15. The CDR3 has 18 residues. CDR3 amino acids: CASSEVSGRAVSGDEQYF. In DNA, the CDR3 is TGCGCCAGCAGTGAAGTTAGCGGGAGGGCCGTTTCAGGCGACGAGCAGTACTTC.

The rearrangement joins TRBV4-1 to TRBJ2-3; 11 nucleotides align to TRBD2. This CDR3 is built from 15 residues. V gave up 0 bases and J gave up 5 bases; unmatched junction bases: 1. In germline, CDR1 is MGHRA, CDR2 YSYEKL. The chain's CDR3 is CASSQELAGVDTQYF. The CDR3 nucleotides are TGCGCCAGCAGCCAAGAACTAGCGGGAGTAGATACGCAGTATTTT.

The chain employs TRBV7-9 and TRBJ2-7; 7 positions agree with TRBD1. The CDR3 contains 13 residues. Per the germline V gene, CDR1 is SEHNR and CDR2 is FQNEAQ (reference sequence). The trim removed 8 bases at V and 4 bases at J, leaving 8 bases unmatched. CDR3 in amino acids: CASSGTVTYEQYF. Here the CDR3 DNA reads TGTGCCAGCTCGGGGACAGTGACGTACGAGCAGTACTTC.

J is TRBJ1-1 and V is TRBV13; D is perhaps TRBD1 (5 bases). The germline CDR1 and CDR2 sequences are PRHDT and FYEKMQ (reference sequence). CDR3 length equals 14 residues. V was shortened by 3 bases and J by 0 bases, with 8 bases between the two germline ends. The DNA of the CDR3 is TGTGCCAGCAGCTTTTTGGGGCTGAACACTGAAGCTTTCTTT. It is translated as CASSFLGLNTEAFF.

This clone was observed once. V gene TRBV7-9 combines with J gene TRBJ1-2, with D perhaps TRBD1 (5 bases). V lost 5 bases to trimming and J lost 4 bases, with 20 bases between them. Germline V gene lookup returns CDR1 SEHNR and CDR2 FQNEAQ (reference sequence). The CDR3 consists of 16 residues. CDR3 nucleotides: TGTGCCAGCAGCGTTATACGGGGGGAAATTAGCTATGGCTACACCTTC. Its protein product is CASSVIRGEISYGYTF.

The V and J genes are TRBV7-9 and TRBJ2-5; 8 bases are a match to TRBD2. The length of the CDR3 is 16 residues. The ends lost 8 bases at V and 2 bases at J; junction bases unmatched: 13. Germline CDR1 and CDR2: SEHNR and FQNEAQ (reference sequence). The CDR3 sequence is CASERGRGETQETQYF. The CDR3 coding sequence is TGTGCCAGCGAGCGGGGGCGAGGGGAAACGCAAGAGACCCAGTACTTC.

The V call is TRBV9, the J call TRBJ1-4; 7 nucleotides agree with TRBD1. The CDR3 runs 15 residues. After removal of 2 bases from V and 5 bases from J, the junction contained 6 bases not matched to a gene. The germline V gene has CDR1 SGDLS and CDR2 YYNGEE. Here the CDR3 DNA reads TGTGCCAGCAGCGTCGGACAGGCCCTCAATGAAAAACTGTTTTTT. This encodes CASSVGQALNEKLFF. Based on the CDR3 plus reference TRBV9 and TRBJ1-4, the full variable domain is DSGVTQTPKHLITATGQRVTLRCSPRSGDLSVYWYQQSLDQGLQFLIQYYNGEERAKGNILERFSAQQFPDLHSELNLSSLELGDSALYFCASSVGQALNEKLFFGSGTQLSVL.

For the CDR3, the DNA is TGTGCCTGGAATCCGACAGGGTGGGACTATGGCTACACCTTC. This translates into CAWNPTGWDYGYTF. The V gene is TRBV30, the J gene TRBJ1-2; 7 bases match TRBD1. The trim removed 4 bases at V and 3 bases at J, leaving 8 bases unmatched. Germline loops: CDR1 GTSNPN, CDR2 SVGIG (reference sequence). The CDR3 loop spans 14 amino acids. The full variable domain, its missing parts supplied by reference TRBV30 and TRBJ1-2, is SQTIHQWPATLVQPVGSPLSLECTVEGTSNPNLYWYRQAAGRGLQLLFYSVGIGQISSEVPQNLSASRPQDRQFILSSKKLLLSDSGFYLCAWNPTGWDYGYTFGSGTRLTVV.

The chain is built from TRBV4-1 and TRBJ1-2, with D unclear. The CDR3 sequence is 14 residues long. The V and J ends lost 4 bases and 0 bases respectively, with 9 bases between them. CDR1 MGHRA and CDR2 YSYEKL come from the germline V gene. Here the CDR3 reads CASSPTGANYGYTF. CDR3 DNA sequence: TGCGCCAGCAGCCCCACTGGAGCTAACTATGGCTACACCTTC.

This chain connects TRBV7-8 to TRBJ1-4, with 8 bases identical to TRBD1. Looked up from germline, CDR1 is SGHVS and CDR2 is FQNEAQ. Trimming cost V 0 bases and J 4 bases; bases outside gene matches: 4. CDR3 length: 16 amino acids. CDR3 sequence reads: CASSLALDRDNEKLFF. The CDR3 nucleotides are TGTGCCAGCAGCTTAGCCTTGGACAGGGATAATGAAAAACTGTTTTTT.